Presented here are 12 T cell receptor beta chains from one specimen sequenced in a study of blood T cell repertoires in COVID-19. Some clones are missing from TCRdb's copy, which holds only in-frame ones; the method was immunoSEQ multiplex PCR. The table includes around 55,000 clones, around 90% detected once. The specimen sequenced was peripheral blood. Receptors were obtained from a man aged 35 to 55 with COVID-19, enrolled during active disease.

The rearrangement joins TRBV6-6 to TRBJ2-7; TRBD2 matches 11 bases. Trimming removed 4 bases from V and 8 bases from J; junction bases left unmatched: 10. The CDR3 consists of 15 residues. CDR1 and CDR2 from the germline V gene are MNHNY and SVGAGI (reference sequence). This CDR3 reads CASSSETSGNLKQYF. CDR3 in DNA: TGTGCCAGCAGTTCCGAGACTAGCGGGAATCTAAAGCAGTACTTC.

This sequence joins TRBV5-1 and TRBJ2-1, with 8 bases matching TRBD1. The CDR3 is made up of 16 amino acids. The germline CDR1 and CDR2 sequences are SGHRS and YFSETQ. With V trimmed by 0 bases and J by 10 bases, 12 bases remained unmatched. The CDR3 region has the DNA TGCGCCAGCAGCTTGGATACGCAGGGGGCCCGTCGGGAGCAGTTCTTC. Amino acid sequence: CASSLDTQGARREQFF.

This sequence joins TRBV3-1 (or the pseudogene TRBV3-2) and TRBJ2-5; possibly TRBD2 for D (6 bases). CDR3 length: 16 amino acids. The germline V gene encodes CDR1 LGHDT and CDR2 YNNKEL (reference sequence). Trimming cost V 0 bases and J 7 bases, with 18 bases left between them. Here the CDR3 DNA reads TGTGCCAGCAGCCAAGAAAGCGGGCGGTGGGGAGGGACCCAGTACTTC. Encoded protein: CASSQESGRWGGTQYF.

CDR3 in amino acids: CASSYSTSLHF. The CDR3 region has the DNA TGTGCCAGCAGTTACTCGACATCCCTCCACTTT. The chain links TRBV6-6 to TRBJ1-6; D ambiguous. Looked up from germline, CDR1 is MNHNY and CDR2 is SVGAGI (reference sequence). Trimming took off 0 bases at V and 14 bases at J, with 5 bases between the two ends. This CDR3 spans 11 amino acids.

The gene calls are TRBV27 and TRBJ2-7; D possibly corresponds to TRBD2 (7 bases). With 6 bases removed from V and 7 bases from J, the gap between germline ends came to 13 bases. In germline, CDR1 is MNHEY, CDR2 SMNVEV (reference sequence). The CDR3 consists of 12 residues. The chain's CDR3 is CASRGGAGEQYF. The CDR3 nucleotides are TGTGCCAGCAGGGGGGGGGCCGGGGAGCAGTACTTC.

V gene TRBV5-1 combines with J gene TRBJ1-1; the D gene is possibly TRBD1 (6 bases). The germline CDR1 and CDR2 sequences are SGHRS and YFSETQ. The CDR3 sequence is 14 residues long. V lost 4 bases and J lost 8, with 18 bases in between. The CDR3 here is CASSLLDSSLEAFF. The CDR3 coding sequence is TGCGCCAGCAGCCTACTGGACAGTAGCTTAGAAGCTTTCTTT.

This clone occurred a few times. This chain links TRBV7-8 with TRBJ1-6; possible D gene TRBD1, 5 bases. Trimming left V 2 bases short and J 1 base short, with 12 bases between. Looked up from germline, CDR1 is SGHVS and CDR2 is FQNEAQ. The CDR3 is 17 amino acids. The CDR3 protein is CASSLSPQGSYNSPLHF. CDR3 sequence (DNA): TGTGCCAGCAGCTTATCTCCCCAGGGATCCTATAATTCACCCCTCCACTTT.

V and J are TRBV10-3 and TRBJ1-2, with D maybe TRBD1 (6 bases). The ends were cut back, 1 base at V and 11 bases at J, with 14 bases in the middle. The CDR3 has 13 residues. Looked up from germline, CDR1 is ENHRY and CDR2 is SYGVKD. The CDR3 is CAISELQGMGYTF. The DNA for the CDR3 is TGTGCCATCAGTGAGTTACAGGGAATGGGTTACACCTTC.

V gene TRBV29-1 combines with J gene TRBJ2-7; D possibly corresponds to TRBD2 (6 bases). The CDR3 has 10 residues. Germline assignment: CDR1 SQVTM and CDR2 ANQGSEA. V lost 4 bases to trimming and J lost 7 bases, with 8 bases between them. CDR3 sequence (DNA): TGCAGCGTTGCGGGGGAGGAGCAGTACTTC. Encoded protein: CSVAGEEQYF.

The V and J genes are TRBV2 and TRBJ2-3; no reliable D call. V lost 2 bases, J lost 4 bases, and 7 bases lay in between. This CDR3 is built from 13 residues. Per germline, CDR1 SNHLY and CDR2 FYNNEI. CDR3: CASSESLADTQYF. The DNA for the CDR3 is TGTGCCAGCAGTGAAAGTTTAGCAGATACGCAGTATTTT. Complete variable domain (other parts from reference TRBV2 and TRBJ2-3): EPEVTQTPSHQVTQMGQEVILRCVPISNHLYFYWYRQILGQKVEFLVSFYNNEISEKSEIFDDQFSVERPDGSNFTLKIRSTKLEDSAMYFCASSESLADTQYFGPGTRLTVL.

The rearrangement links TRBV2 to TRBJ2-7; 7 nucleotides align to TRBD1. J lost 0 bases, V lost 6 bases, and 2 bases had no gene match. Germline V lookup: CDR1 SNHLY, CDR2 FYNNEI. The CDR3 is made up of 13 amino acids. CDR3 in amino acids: CASRQGVSYEQYF. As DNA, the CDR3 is TGTGCCAGCAGGCAGGGGGTCTCCTACGAGCAGTACTTC.

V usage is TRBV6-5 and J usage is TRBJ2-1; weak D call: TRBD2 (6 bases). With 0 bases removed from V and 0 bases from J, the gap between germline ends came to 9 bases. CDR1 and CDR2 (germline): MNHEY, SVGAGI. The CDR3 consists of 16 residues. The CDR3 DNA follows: TGTGCCAGCAGTTACTCGGGGAGGAGCTCCTACAATGAGCAGTTCTTC. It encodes CASSYSGRSSYNEQFF.